The 32 T cell receptor beta chains presented below share a single source sample, sequenced in a study of blood T cell repertoires in COVID-19. The data were produced by immunoSEQ multiplex PCR, yet TCRdb's version contains in-frame clones alone and is incomplete. The data show approximately 75,000 clones, with roughly 90% seen just once and approximately 5.8% held by the top ten. Sample: peripheral blood. The receptors were sampled from a man of 80 years or more with COVID-19, enrolled during active disease.

The rearrangement joins TRBV28 to TRBJ1-2, with D unclear. The CDR3 extends over 14 amino acids. The V end was cut by 2 bases, the J end by 0 bases, with 7 bases between. Germline loops: CDR1 MDHEN, CDR2 SYDVKM. As DNA, the CDR3 is TGTGCCAGCAGTTTAACATCGCCTAACTATGGCTACACCTTC. This encodes CASSLTSPNYGYTF.

The chain combines TRBV19 with TRBJ1-4; possible D gene TRBD1, 6 bases. CDR1 LNHDA and CDR2 SQIVND come from the germline V gene (reference sequence). V was cut by 2 bases and J by 4 bases, with 11 bases left in between. The CDR3 runs to 15 residues. This chain's CDR3 is CASSIRGQFNEKLFF. CDR3 DNA: TGTGCCAGTAGTATAAGAGGACAGTTTAATGAAAAACTGTTTTTT.

The chain employs TRBV7-2 and TRBJ2-7, with 7 bases identical to TRBD2. Germline CDR1 reads SGHTA; CDR2 reads FQGNSA. The CDR3 extends over 17 amino acids. Unmatched junction bases numbered 13, after V lost 5 bases and J lost 0 bases. CDR3 sequence (DNA): TGTGCCAGCAGCCCTAGAGTAGCGGGTTCTAGCTCCTACGAGCAGTACTTC. Protein sequence: CASSPRVAGSSSYEQYF.

This chain connects TRBV5-5 to TRBJ1-2, with D hard to call. CDR3 length equals 15 residues. Germline V CDR1 and CDR2: SGHKS, YYEKEE (reference sequence). Between the trimmed V and J ends, which lost 6 bases and 5 bases, there was a span of 20 bases. CDR3 coding DNA: TGTGCCAGCACCTCAGGAGGCCCGGTCGGGTATGGCTACACCTTC. Translating it yields CASTSGGPVGYGYTF. The complete variable domain, with remaining parts taken from reference TRBV5-5 and TRBJ1-2, reads DAGVTQSPTHLIKTRGQQVTLRCSPISGHKSVSWYQQVLGQGPQFIFQYYEKEERGRGNFPDRFSARQFPNYSSELNVNALLLGDSALYLCASTSGGPVGYGYTFGSGTRLTVV.

V and J are TRBV6-6 and TRBJ2-7; tentatively, D is TRBD2 (5 bases). This CDR3 spans 15 amino acids. Trimming stripped 6 bases from V and 0 bases from J, with 15 bases between. Looked up from germline, CDR1 is MNHNY and CDR2 is SVGAGI (reference sequence). CDR3 sequence: CASSPGLASSYEQYF. The DNA for the CDR3 is TGTGCCAGCAGCCCCGGACTTGCAAGCTCCTACGAGCAGTACTTC.

As DNA, the CDR3 is TGTGCCAGCAGTGCAACAGCTAATTCACCCCTCCACTTT. Translating it yields CASSATANSPLHF. The genes are TRBV6-4 and TRBJ1-6, with no clear D. The CDR3 is 13 amino acids. V lost 4 bases and J lost 6, with 7 bases in between. From germline, CDR1 is MRHNA and CDR2 SNTAGT.

About this clone itself: The same CDR3 also results from other DNA sequences found in this sample. The gene calls are TRBV12-3 or TRBV12-4 and TRBJ1-1; D is unresolved. V gave up 6 bases and J gave up 3 bases, with 8 bases separating them. The CDR3 runs to 12 residues. The CDR3 spells CASSRGDTEAFF. CDR3 nucleotides: TGTGCCAGCAGCCGCGGGGACACTGAAGCTTTCTTT.

The chain combines TRBV4-3 with TRBJ2-3, with 8 bases fitting TRBD1. Germline V CDR1 and CDR2: LGHNA, YSLEER. This CDR3 spans 20 amino acids. V lost 0 bases, J lost 2 bases, and 16 bases stayed unmatched. The CDR3, as DNA: TGCGCCAGCAGCCAAGAACCCTTAGGGTCCGGACAGGGAGTCACAGATACGCAGTATTTT. It codes for CASSQEPLGSGQGVTDTQYF.

The chain couples TRBV12-2 to TRBJ1-2. TRBV12-2 is designated a pseudogene. The CDR3 totals 11 residues. CDR3 bases: TGTGCAAGTCGCTTAGGAGCTGGCTACACCTTC. Its translation is CASRLGAGYTF.

J is TRBJ1-1 and V is TRBV9; possible D gene TRBD1, 5 bases. Trimming took 3 bases from V and 5 from J, leaving 11 bases between them. The CDR3 covers 13 residues. Germline assignment: CDR1 SGDLS and CDR2 YYNGEE. The CDR3 DNA is TGTGCCAGCAGCGAGGAGGGGTGGACTGAAGCTTTCTTT. Translated: CASSEEGWTEAFF.

V gene TRBV6-1 combines with J gene TRBJ1-2; D may be TRBD1 (6 bases). There are 15 residues in the CDR3. CDR1 is MNHNS and CDR2 is SASEGT in the germline V gene. Deletions cut 5 bases from V and 0 bases from J, with 13 bases between. CDR3 loop: CASSPDSYPNYGYTF. The CDR3 DNA reads TGTGCCAGCAGTCCGGACAGCTACCCTAACTATGGCTACACCTTC.

Only a few counts were recorded for this clone. V and J are TRBV2 and TRBJ1-2; D gene uncertain. Germline assignment: CDR1 SNHLY and CDR2 FYNNEI. V was trimmed by 3 bases and J by 1 base, leaving 6 bases between them. The CDR3 runs 13 residues. This chain's CDR3 is CASSEGLNYGYTF. The CDR3 DNA reads as TGTGCCAGCAGTGAGGGCCTTAACTATGGCTACACCTTC.

The J gene is TRBJ1-6, the V gene TRBV6-6; no definite D call. CDR3 size: 12 residues. V lost 1 base, J lost 14 bases, and 9 bases lay in between. Germline lookup yields CDR1 MNHNY and CDR2 SVGAGI (reference sequence). The CDR3 sequence: CASSYYSGTLHF. Here the CDR3 DNA reads TGTGCCAGCAGTTACTACAGTGGAACCCTCCACTTT.

This sequence joins TRBV19 and TRBJ1-2; a weak D match, TRBD1 (6 bases). This CDR3 is 14 amino acids long. Germline CDR1 is LNHDA and CDR2 is SQIVND (reference sequence). V was cut by 5 bases and J by 4 bases, with 14 bases left in between. The DNA for the CDR3 is TGTGCCAGTAGTCGCCGGACAGAGGTCTATGGCTACACCTTC. Its translation is CASSRRTEVYGYTF.

The chain carries TRBV5-6 and TRBJ1-2, with 7 bases identical to TRBD1. After removal of 1 base from V and 7 bases from J, the junction contained 7 bases not matched to a gene. The CDR3 extends over 14 amino acids. Germline assignment: CDR1 SGHDT and CDR2 YYEEEE. In DNA form, the CDR3 reads TGTGCCAGCAGCTTGAGGGGGCGAGCTCCTGGCTACACCTTC. It encodes CASSLRGRAPGYTF.

This clone appeared a few times. J is TRBJ2-1 and V is TRBV28; possibly TRBD1 for D (5 bases). CDR1 is MDHEN and CDR2 is SYDVKM in the germline V gene. This CDR3 spans 12 amino acids. Trimming took 8 bases from V and 8 from J, leaving 13 bases between them. DNA of the CDR3: TGTGCCAGCGGTCAGGGTGCGCATGAGCAGTTCTTC. It codes for CASGQGAHEQFF.

This clone appeared a few times. The chain couples TRBV6-5 to TRBJ1-1; D is uncertain. The CDR3 is made up of 11 amino acids. In germline, CDR1 is MNHEY, CDR2 SVGAGI. Trimming cost V 5 bases and J 7 bases, with 8 bases left between them. The CDR3 DNA reads TGTGCCAGCAGTAGAGGCGGTGAAGCTTTCTTT. Protein product: CASSRGGEAFF.

The chain has TRBV27 and TRBJ1-2, with 9 nucleotides matching TRBD1. The CDR3 totals 15 residues. Germline CDR1 and CDR2: MNHEY and SMNVEV (reference sequence). The V segment lost 3 bases and the J segment 3 bases; nucleotides outside the gene matches: 5. The CDR3 DNA reads TGTGCCAGCAGTTTTAGATGGACAGGGGACTATGGCTACACCTTC. It is translated as CASSFRWTGDYGYTF.

This clone occurred once. J is TRBJ2-1 and V is TRBV4-2; TRBD2 matches at 11 bases. J was trimmed by 4 bases and V by 0 bases; bases with no gene match: 2. The V gene's germline CDR1 is LGHNA and CDR2 YNFKEQ. CDR3 length: 16 residues. The chain's CDR3 is CASSQDSGGVYNEQFF. CDR3 DNA: TGTGCCAGCAGCCAAGATAGCGGGGGGGTTTACAATGAGCAGTTCTTC.

The genes are TRBV4-3 and TRBJ1-5; 7 nucleotides align to TRBD1. The CDR3 covers 14 residues. V gave up 2 bases and J gave up 6 bases; unmatched junction bases: 4. Germline CDR1 is LGHNA and CDR2 is YSLEER. The CDR3 region is CASSQSTGAQPQHF. The CDR3 DNA is TGCGCCAGCAGCCAAAGTACAGGGGCTCAGCCCCAGCATTTT.

The J gene is TRBJ1-6, the V gene TRBV4-3, with D perhaps TRBD1 (5 bases). The CDR3 extends over 15 amino acids. Looked up from germline, CDR1 is LGHNA and CDR2 is YSLEER. V was clipped by 0 bases and J by 9 bases, with 12 bases between them. Written as DNA, the CDR3 is TGCGCCAGCAGCCAAGATCAGGGTTGGGGTTCACCCCTCCACTTT. Protein sequence: CASSQDQGWGSPLHF.

The genes are TRBV6-2 or TRBV6-3 and TRBJ1-1; no firm D call. The CDR3 sequence is 13 residues long. CDR1 and CDR2 (germline): MNHEY, SVGEGT. V was clipped by 0 bases and J by 5 bases, with 7 bases between them. The CDR3 protein is CASSYSEGTEAFF. CDR3 nucleotide sequence: TGTGCCAGCAGTTACTCCGAGGGAACTGAAGCTTTCTTT.

J is TRBJ1-1 and V is TRBV3-1 (or the pseudogene TRBV3-2); maybe TRBD1 (5 bases). This CDR3 region has 14 residues. The germline V gene has CDR1 LGHDT and CDR2 YNNKEL (reference sequence). Trimming took 1 base from V and 0 from J, leaving 6 bases between them. This CDR3 is CASSQGQLNTEAFF. Written as DNA, the CDR3 is TGTGCCAGCAGCCAAGGACAGCTGAACACTGAAGCTTTCTTT.

The chain combines TRBV7-9 with TRBJ1-2, with a tentative D call TRBD1 (6 bases). The V gene's germline CDR1 is SEHNR and CDR2 FQNEAQ (reference sequence). V lost 5 bases to trimming and J lost 2 bases, with 9 bases between them. The CDR3 length is 13 residues. The DNA for the CDR3 is TGTGCCAGCAGCCGACAGGAGAACTATGGCTACACCTTC. Translated, it gives CASSRQENYGYTF.

In its sample, this clone was seen a few times. V gene TRBV19 combines with J gene TRBJ1-5; 7 bases line up with TRBD1. Unmatched junction bases numbered 8, after V lost 7 bases and J lost 5 bases. Germline lookup yields CDR1 LNHDA and CDR2 SQIVND (reference sequence). The CDR3 loop spans 14 amino acids. The CDR3 DNA reads TGTGCCAGTAAACGGGCAGGGGGACATCAGCCCCAGCATTTT. It encodes CASKRAGGHQPQHF.

This clone was counted once. V usage is TRBV11-3 and J usage is TRBJ1-2; 7 nucleotides match TRBD1. Germline loops: CDR1 SGHNT, CDR2 YENEEA. The CDR3 is made up of 12 amino acids. After removal of 2 bases from V and 6 bases from J, the junction contained 0 bases not matched to a gene. The CDR3 DNA reads as TGTGCCAGCAGCTTAACAGGGGATGGCTACACCTTC. Its protein is CASSLTGDGYTF.

The rearrangement uses TRBV5-5 and TRBJ1-1; a weak D match, TRBD1 (6 bases). Trimming removed 1 base at V and 0 bases at J, with 10 bases between. The CDR3 is made up of 15 amino acids. CDR1 is SGHKS, CDR2 YYEKEE, per germline (reference sequence). CDR3 in DNA: TGTGCCAGCAGCTTGCAACAGGGTCTGAACACTGAAGCTTTCTTT. As protein: CASSLQQGLNTEAFF.

This clone is a singleton in its sample. The chain is built from TRBV6-1 and TRBJ1-6, with unresolved D. There are 14 residues in the CDR3. The V gene lost 2 bases and the J gene lost 6 bases, with 8 bases spanning the gap. Germline CDR1 reads MNHNS; CDR2 reads SASEGT. In DNA, the CDR3 is TGTGCCAGCAGTGAAATGACACCTAATTCACCCCTCCACTTT. Translation gives CASSEMTPNSPLHF.

This chain's CDR3 is CASSFRRTQETQYF. In DNA form, the CDR3 reads TGTGCCAGCAGTTTCAGACGGACACAAGAGACCCAGTACTTC. The chain recombines TRBV2 with TRBJ2-5; D is perhaps TRBD1 (5 bases). V lost 5 bases and J 2 bases, leaving 12 bases between the germline ends. The CDR3 is 14 amino acids. Germline-derived CDR1 and CDR2 are SNHLY and FYNNEI.

This chain connects TRBV10-2 to TRBJ1-1; 7 positions agree with TRBD1. Germline trimming cut 3 bases from V and 7 bases from J; bases unmatched to any gene: 5. This CDR3 comprises 13 residues. Germline CDR1 and CDR2: WSHSY and SAAADI. The chain's CDR3 is CASSESGQLEAFF. CDR3 in DNA: TGCGCCAGCAGTGAATCGGGACAGCTTGAAGCTTTCTTT.

V and J are TRBV5-1 and TRBJ2-7; possibly TRBD1 for D (5 bases). This CDR3 has 16 amino acids. V was shortened by 1 base and J by 2 bases, with 16 bases between the two germline ends. Germline CDR1 is SGHRS and CDR2 is YFSETQ. The CDR3 protein is CASSLSVGPLPYEQYF. CDR3 DNA: TGCGCCAGCAGCTTGAGTGTGGGGCCCCTCCCCTACGAGCAGTACTTC.

The gene calls are TRBV27 and TRBJ1-4, with D maybe TRBD1 (5 bases). V lost 3 bases to trimming and J lost 4 bases, with 12 bases between them. This CDR3 is built from 15 residues. The V gene's germline CDR1 is MNHEY and CDR2 SMNVEV (reference sequence). CDR3 sequence reads: CASSLTRESNEKLFF. Written as DNA, the CDR3 is TGTGCCAGCAGTTTGACCAGGGAAAGTAATGAAAAACTGTTTTTT.